A selection of T cell receptor beta chains follows, all from one sample in a study of blood T cell repertoires in COVID-19. Profiling relied on immunoSEQ multiplex PCR, and the TCRdb table lists in-frame clones only, not all of them. The table shows hundreds of thousands of clones, with around nine tenths occurring only once. Sequenced: peripheral blood. All receptors come from a woman in her 70s with COVID-19, enrolled during active disease. Both conserved end residues are part of each CDR3. The order of the fields is CDR3 DNA, CDR3 protein, J gene, D gene, V gene, clone size. A D gene is named only where the DNA matches it firmly. Only some rows state a clone size, as once, few, many or a class for expanded clones.

CDR3nt: TGCGCCAGCAGCCAAGATCGGTTGGACTCCCGGGCGTACCAGCCCCAGCATTTT; CDR3aa: CASSQDRLDSRAYQPQHF; j_gene: TRBJ1-5; d_gene: -; v_gene: TRBV4-3; abundance: -
CDR3nt: TGCGCCAGCAGCCAGACGGCCGTCCGGGGAGTTAACACCATATATTTT; CDR3aa: CASSQTAVRGVNTIYF; j_gene: TRBJ1-3; d_gene: -; v_gene: TRBV4-1; abundance: -
CDR3nt: TGTGCCAGCAGTTACCTGGCATACCATCAGCCCCAGCATTTT; CDR3aa: CASSYLAYHQPQHF; j_gene: TRBJ1-5; d_gene: -; v_gene: TRBV6-2/TRBV6-3; abundance: -
CDR3nt: TGTGCCTGGAGTAAGGGGAAAGCTTTCTTT; CDR3aa: CAWSKGKAFF; j_gene: TRBJ1-1; d_gene: -; v_gene: TRBV30; abundance: -
CDR3nt: TGCGCCAGCAGCTTGTTTGCGGGAGCCAACGAGCAGTACTTC; CDR3aa: CASSLFAGANEQYF; j_gene: TRBJ2-7; d_gene: TRBD2; v_gene: TRBV5-1; abundance: -
CDR3nt: TGTGCCAGCACCGTCCTAACGGCACCCCTCCACTTT; CDR3aa: CASTVLTAPLHF; j_gene: TRBJ1-6; d_gene: -; v_gene: TRBV28; abundance: -
CDR3nt: TGTGCCAGCAGTTTTGCGGAGGCAAGGCGCGAGCAGTACTTC; CDR3aa: CASSFAEARREQYF; j_gene: TRBJ2-7; d_gene: -; v_gene: TRBV27; abundance: -
CDR3nt: TGTGCCAGCAGTGACAGGCAAGAGACCCAGTACTTC; CDR3aa: CASSDRQETQYF; j_gene: TRBJ2-5; d_gene: -; v_gene: TRBV2; abundance: -
CDR3nt: TGTGCCAGCAGCCCCGGGGGGCGGAACACTGAAGCTTTCTTT; CDR3aa: CASSPGGRNTEAFF; j_gene: TRBJ1-1; d_gene: -; v_gene: TRBV5-4; abundance: -
CDR3nt: TGTGCCAGCAGCCCCATGAAGGGACTGCCCCAGCATTTT; CDR3aa: CASSPMKGLPQHF; j_gene: TRBJ1-5; d_gene: -; v_gene: TRBV7-2; abundance: -
CDR3nt: TGTGCCAGCACTCGGGACACTTTGAACTATGGCTACACCTTC; CDR3aa: CASTRDTLNYGYTF; j_gene: TRBJ1-2; d_gene: -; v_gene: TRBV5-4; abundance: -
CDR3nt: TGTGCCATCACCGGGACAGGGCTGGGCTATGGCTACACCTTC; CDR3aa: CAITGTGLGYGYTF; j_gene: TRBJ1-2; d_gene: TRBD1; v_gene: TRBV10-3; abundance: -
CDR3nt: TGTGCCAGCACCGTTAGCGGGAGTGACTACGAGCAGTACTTC; CDR3aa: CASTVSGSDYEQYF; j_gene: TRBJ2-7; d_gene: TRBD2; v_gene: TRBV27; abundance: -
CDR3nt: TGTGCCAGCACAAGAGGGGGCGAGATTGAAGCTTTCTTT; CDR3aa: CASTRGGEIEAFF; j_gene: TRBJ1-1; d_gene: TRBD1; v_gene: TRBV9; abundance: -
CDR3nt: TGTGCCAGCAGCGTAGTTATACTAGCTTCCTACAATGAGCAGTTCTTC; CDR3aa: CASSVVILASYNEQFF; j_gene: TRBJ2-1; d_gene: -; v_gene: TRBV9; abundance: -
CDR3nt: TGTGCCAGCAGCTCCCGACTAGCGGGAGGGCCTAATGAGCAGTTCTTC; CDR3aa: CASSSRLAGGPNEQFF; j_gene: TRBJ2-1; d_gene: TRBD2; v_gene: TRBV9; abundance: -
CDR3nt: TGTGCCACCAGTGGGGGACAGGGAAGCGGCTACACCTTC; CDR3aa: CATSGGQGSGYTF; j_gene: TRBJ1-2; d_gene: TRBD1; v_gene: TRBV24-1; abundance: -
CDR3nt: TGTGCCAGCAGCTCCGGACAGTATGGCTACACCTTC; CDR3aa: CASSSGQYGYTF; j_gene: TRBJ1-2; d_gene: -; v_gene: TRBV28; abundance: -
CDR3nt: TGTGCCAGCAGCGTCTTCCCGACAGGGGAAGAGACCCAGTACTTC; CDR3aa: CASSVFPTGEETQYF; j_gene: TRBJ2-5; d_gene: TRBD1; v_gene: TRBV9; abundance: -
CDR3nt: TGCAGCGTTGATTTACAGGCGGGGGCTGAAGCTTTCTTT; CDR3aa: CSVDLQAGAEAFF; j_gene: TRBJ1-1; d_gene: -; v_gene: TRBV29-1; abundance: once
CDR3nt: TGTGCCAGCAGCCCTAGTGGGACAGAGCGGGGGGAGCCCCAGCATTTT; CDR3aa: CASSPSGTERGEPQHF; j_gene: TRBJ1-5; d_gene: TRBD1; v_gene: TRBV7-2; abundance: few
CDR3nt: TGTGCCAGCAGTTCCAAAATAGAGGGCTACACCTTC; CDR3aa: CASSSKIEGYTF; j_gene: TRBJ1-2; d_gene: -; v_gene: TRBV28; abundance: -
CDR3nt: TGTGCCAGCAGCGTAAAACCGAGCAACTCTGGAAACACCATATATTTT; CDR3aa: CASSVKPSNSGNTIYF; j_gene: TRBJ1-3; d_gene: -; v_gene: TRBV7-2; abundance: -
CDR3nt: TGTGCCCTAACGCGGGGGGCGAACACTGAAGCTTTCTTT; CDR3aa: CALTRGANTEAFF; j_gene: TRBJ1-1; d_gene: -; v_gene: TRBV28; abundance: -
CDR3nt: TGCGCCAGCAGCGCCACTCTTGAGGCAGCGAATTCACCCCTCCACTTT; CDR3aa: CASSATLEAANSPLHF; j_gene: TRBJ1-6; d_gene: -; v_gene: TRBV5-1; abundance: -
CDR3nt: TGTGCCAGTAGTATCAGGGAACCCGGGGCCAACGTCCTGACTTTC; CDR3aa: CASSIREPGANVLTF; j_gene: TRBJ2-6; d_gene: -; v_gene: TRBV19; abundance: once
CDR3nt: TGCGCCAGCAGCCAAGATTCGAGCGGGACCGGCTACACCTTC; CDR3aa: CASSQDSSGTGYTF; j_gene: TRBJ1-2; d_gene: -; v_gene: TRBV4-1; abundance: -
CDR3nt: TGTGCCAGCAGTGAAGGACTAGCGGGACGCAATGAGCAGTTCTTC; CDR3aa: CASSEGLAGRNEQFF; j_gene: TRBJ2-1; d_gene: TRBD2; v_gene: TRBV2; abundance: -
CDR3nt: TGTGCCAGCAGCTTGGAAGGCGCTAGCGCAGCATGGACGCAGTATTTT; CDR3aa: CASSLEGASAAWTQYF; j_gene: TRBJ2-3; d_gene: -; v_gene: TRBV5-4; abundance: -
CDR3nt: TGTGCCAGCAGCTTGTCAGGGGAGCTGTTTTTT; CDR3aa: CASSLSGELFF; j_gene: TRBJ2-2; d_gene: -; v_gene: TRBV11-3; abundance: -
CDR3nt: TGTGCCAGCAGCCAAGAGGGGACAGGGATAAGCAATCAGCCCCAGCATTTT; CDR3aa: CASSQEGTGISNQPQHF; j_gene: TRBJ1-5; d_gene: TRBD1; v_gene: TRBV4-2; abundance: -
CDR3nt: TGTGCCTGGAGGAGTCAGGGGGCAGAGACCCAGTACTTC; CDR3aa: CAWRSQGAETQYF; j_gene: TRBJ2-5; d_gene: TRBD1; v_gene: TRBV30; abundance: -
CDR3nt: TGTGCCAGCAGCCAAGCCTCGGGCGGGAGCTACGAGCAGTACTTC; CDR3aa: CASSQASGGSYEQYF; j_gene: TRBJ2-7; d_gene: TRBD2; v_gene: TRBV3-1/TRBV3-2; abundance: -
CDR3nt: TGCGCCAGCAGCACCAGATTGAACACTGAAGCTTTCTTT; CDR3aa: CASSTRLNTEAFF; j_gene: TRBJ1-1; d_gene: -; v_gene: TRBV5-1; abundance: -
CDR3nt: TGTGCCAGCAGTGAATCGACTACCTACGAGCAGTACTTC; CDR3aa: CASSESTTYEQYF; j_gene: TRBJ2-7; d_gene: -; v_gene: TRBV6-1; abundance: -
CDR3nt: TGTGCCAGTAGTGTTACAGGGGGTCAATCACCCCTCCACTTT; CDR3aa: CASSVTGGQSPLHF; j_gene: TRBJ1-6; d_gene: TRBD1; v_gene: TRBV19; abundance: -
CDR3nt: TGTGCCAGCAGCCAAGTTAGGACTAATAGCCCCTACGAGCAGTACTTC; CDR3aa: CASSQVRTNSPYEQYF; j_gene: TRBJ2-7; d_gene: -; v_gene: TRBV4-2; abundance: once
CDR3nt: TGTGCCAGCAGCCAAGCTACAGGTCCGCTCTATGGCTACACCTTC; CDR3aa: CASSQATGPLYGYTF; j_gene: TRBJ1-2; d_gene: -; v_gene: TRBV14; abundance: -
CDR3nt: TGTGCCAGCAGCTTTGAGACAGGGGGGTCCTACAATGAGCAGTTCTTC; CDR3aa: CASSFETGGSYNEQFF; j_gene: TRBJ2-1; d_gene: TRBD1; v_gene: TRBV7-3; abundance: -
CDR3nt: TGTGCCAGCAGCCTTACAGCGGGAGCGGGCTACGAGCAGTACTTC; CDR3aa: CASSLTAGAGYEQYF; j_gene: TRBJ2-7; d_gene: TRBD2; v_gene: TRBV7-3; abundance: -
CDR3nt: TGTGCCAGCAGTTTGGGCAGGGCAGGAAACACCATATATTTT; CDR3aa: CASSLGRAGNTIYF; j_gene: TRBJ1-3; d_gene: -; v_gene: TRBV28; abundance: -
CDR3nt: TGTGCCAGCAGTTCACAGGGGACTTGGGGCACTGAAGCTTTCTTT; CDR3aa: CASSSQGTWGTEAFF; j_gene: TRBJ1-1; d_gene: TRBD1; v_gene: TRBV28; abundance: once
CDR3nt: TGTGCCAGTAGTAAGGGACAGAGCGGGTACTATGGCTACACCTTC; CDR3aa: CASSKGQSGYYGYTF; j_gene: TRBJ1-2; d_gene: TRBD1; v_gene: TRBV19; abundance: -
CDR3nt: TGCGCCAGCAGCCAAGATTCGCGGGGCGCCTACAATGAGCAGTTCTTC; CDR3aa: CASSQDSRGAYNEQFF; j_gene: TRBJ2-1; d_gene: -; v_gene: TRBV4-1; abundance: few
CDR3nt: TGTGCCAGCAGCCTAAGGATTAGCGGGACCGGGGACGAGCAGTACTTC; CDR3aa: CASSLRISGTGDEQYF; j_gene: TRBJ2-7; d_gene: TRBD2; v_gene: TRBV11-2; abundance: -
CDR3nt: TGTGCCAGCAGTTTATCGCTCAGGGGTGGCTATGGCTACACCTTC; CDR3aa: CASSLSLRGGYGYTF; j_gene: TRBJ1-2; d_gene: -; v_gene: TRBV27; abundance: few
CDR3nt: TGTGCCATCAGTGAGAGGGGATCTAATGAAAAACTGTTTTTT; CDR3aa: CAISERGSNEKLFF; j_gene: TRBJ1-4; d_gene: -; v_gene: TRBV10-3; abundance: -
CDR3nt: TGTGCCTGGAGGCCTCGGGTTTTCTCTGGAAACACCATATATTTT; CDR3aa: CAWRPRVFSGNTIYF; j_gene: TRBJ1-3; d_gene: -; v_gene: TRBV30; abundance: -
CDR3nt: TGCAGTGCTAGTAATGGGCCGGGACAGCCCCAGCATTTT; CDR3aa: CSASNGPGQPQHF; j_gene: TRBJ1-5; d_gene: -; v_gene: TRBV20-1; abundance: -
CDR3nt: TGTGCCAGCAGTCGTCAGAACGAGCAGTACTTC; CDR3aa: CASSRQNEQYF; j_gene: TRBJ2-7; d_gene: -; v_gene: TRBV2; abundance: -
CDR3nt: TGTGCCAGCAGCCAAGATTACCGGTCTCAAGAGACCCAGTACTTC; CDR3aa: CASSQDYRSQETQYF; j_gene: TRBJ2-5; d_gene: -; v_gene: TRBV3-1/TRBV3-2; abundance: -
CDR3nt: TGTGCCAGCTCCAGGGCAGTAAATGAAAAACTGTTTTTT; CDR3aa: CASSRAVNEKLFF; j_gene: TRBJ1-4; d_gene: -; v_gene: TRBV18; abundance: once
CDR3nt: TGTGCCAGTACCAATATGACAGGGGCCAACACTGAAGCTTTCTTT; CDR3aa: CASTNMTGANTEAFF; j_gene: TRBJ1-1; d_gene: TRBD1; v_gene: TRBV19; abundance: -
CDR3nt: TGTGCCAGCAGTGAGGTTCGGGATCGACTGGTTGTGCAGTACTTC; CDR3aa: CASSEVRDRLVVQYF; j_gene: TRBJ2-7; d_gene: -; v_gene: TRBV2; abundance: -
CDR3nt: TGTGCCTGGACTAGAGACGTATTCAATGAGCAGTTCTTC; CDR3aa: CAWTRDVFNEQFF; j_gene: TRBJ2-1; d_gene: -; v_gene: TRBV30; abundance: -
CDR3nt: TGTGCCTGGACCCCGGGGGAGACCCAGTACTTC; CDR3aa: CAWTPGETQYF; j_gene: TRBJ2-5; d_gene: -; v_gene: TRBV30; abundance: -
CDR3nt: TGTGCCAGTAGTACCCAGGGGAGTTCTGGGTATTCACCCCTCCACTTT; CDR3aa: CASSTQGSSGYSPLHF; j_gene: TRBJ1-6; d_gene: -; v_gene: TRBV19; abundance: -